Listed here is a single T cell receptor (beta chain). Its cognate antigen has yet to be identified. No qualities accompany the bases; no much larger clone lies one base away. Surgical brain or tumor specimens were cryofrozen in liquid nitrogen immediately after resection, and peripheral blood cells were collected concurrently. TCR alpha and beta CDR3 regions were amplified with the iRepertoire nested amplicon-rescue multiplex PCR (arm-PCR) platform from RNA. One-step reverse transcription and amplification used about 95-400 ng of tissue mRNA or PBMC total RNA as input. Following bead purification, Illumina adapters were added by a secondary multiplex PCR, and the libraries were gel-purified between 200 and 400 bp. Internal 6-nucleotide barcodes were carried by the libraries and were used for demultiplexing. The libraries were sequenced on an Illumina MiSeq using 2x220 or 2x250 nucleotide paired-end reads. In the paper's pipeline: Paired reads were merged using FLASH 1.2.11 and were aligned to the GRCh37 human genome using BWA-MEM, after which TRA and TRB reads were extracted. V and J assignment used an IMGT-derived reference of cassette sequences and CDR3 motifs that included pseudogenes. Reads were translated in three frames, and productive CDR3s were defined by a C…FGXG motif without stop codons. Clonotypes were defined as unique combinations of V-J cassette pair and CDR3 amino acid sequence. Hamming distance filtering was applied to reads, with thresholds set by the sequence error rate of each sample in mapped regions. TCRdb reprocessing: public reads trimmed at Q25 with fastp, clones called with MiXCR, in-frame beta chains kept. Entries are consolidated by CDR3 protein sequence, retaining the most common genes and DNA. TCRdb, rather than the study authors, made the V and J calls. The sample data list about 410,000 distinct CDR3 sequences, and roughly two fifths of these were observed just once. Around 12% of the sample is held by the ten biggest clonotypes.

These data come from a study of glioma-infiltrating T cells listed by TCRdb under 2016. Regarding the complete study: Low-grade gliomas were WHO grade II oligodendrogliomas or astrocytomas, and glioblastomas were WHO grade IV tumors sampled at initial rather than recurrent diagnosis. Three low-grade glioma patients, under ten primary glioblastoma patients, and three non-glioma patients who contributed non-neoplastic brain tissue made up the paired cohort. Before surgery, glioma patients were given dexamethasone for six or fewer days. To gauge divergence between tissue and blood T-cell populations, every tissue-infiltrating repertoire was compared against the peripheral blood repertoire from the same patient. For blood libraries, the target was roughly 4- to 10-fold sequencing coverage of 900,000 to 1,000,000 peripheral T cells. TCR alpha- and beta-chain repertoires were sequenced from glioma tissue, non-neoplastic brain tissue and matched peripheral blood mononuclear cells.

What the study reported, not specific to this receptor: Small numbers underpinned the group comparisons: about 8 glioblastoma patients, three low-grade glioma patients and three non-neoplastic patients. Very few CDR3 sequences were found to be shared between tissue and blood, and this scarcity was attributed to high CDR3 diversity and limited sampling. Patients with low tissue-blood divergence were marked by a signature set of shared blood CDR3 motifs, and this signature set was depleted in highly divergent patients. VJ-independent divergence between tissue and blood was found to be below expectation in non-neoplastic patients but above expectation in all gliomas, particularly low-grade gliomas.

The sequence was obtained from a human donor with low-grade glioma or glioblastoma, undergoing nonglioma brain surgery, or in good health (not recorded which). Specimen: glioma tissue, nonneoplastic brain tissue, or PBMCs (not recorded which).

This receptor has the CDR3 CASSLLGHRNTEAFF. The sequenced DNA: TGTGCCAGCAGCTTATTAGGGCATAGGAACACTGAAGCTTTCTTT. This chain joins TRBV7-3 to TRBJ1-1, with the identity of the D gene unclear. Reading from cysteine to phenylalanine, the CDR3 counts 15 amino acids. Only CDR3 DNA remains: 45 bases, in frame from the first base. V is clipped by 2 bases and J by 1 base, and the sequence between their germline boundaries is 11 bases long. CDR1 SGHTA and CDR2 FQGTGA are derived from the germline V gene.